This T cell receptor beta chain was sequenced for a study of blood T cells in healthy people across ages. Points from the study as a whole: Higher diversity and more naive CD4+ cells were features of long-lived donors, compared to aged donors.

This clonotype was counted at least ten times. Its matching antigen is unknown. PCR was performed a second time for about 7 to 12 cycles using a sample-barcoded 5' primer and a J-beta primer mix. Paired-end reads containing CDR3 totaled no fewer than 2.5 million for each sample. A single record per CDR3 protein comes from TCRdb applying MiXCR to the 5' RACE reads. The sample has approximately 1.5 million distinct CDR3 sequences, 34% seen once; the top ten hold roughly 12%. The donors, healthy Caucasians from Russia, were aged about 6 to 100. V was pared by 1 base and J by 4 bases, with 8 bases between. CDR1 SEHNR and CDR2 FQNEAQ come from the germline V gene (reference sequence). This CDR3 has 14 residues.

This chain uses TRBV7-9 with TRBJ2-4; D remains unclear. The TCR was taken from a woman aged 30 to 39 in good health. The sample was blood. The CDR3 region has the DNA TGTGCCAGCAGCTTAGACGCCTCTAAAAACATTCAGTACTTC. Translating it yields CASSLDASKNIQYF. Filled out from reference TRBV7-9 and TRBJ2-4, the complete variable domain reads DTGVSQNPRHKITKRGQNVTFRCDPISEHNRLYWYRQTLGQGPEFLTYFQNEAQLEKSRLLSDRFSAERPKGSFSTLEIQRTEQGDSAMYLCASSLDASKNIQYFGAGTRLSVL.